One T cell receptor beta chain is described in this entry. Under the authors' procedure: Estimates of nucleated cell counts were drawn from the amplification of reference gene primers. Clones were read by immunoSEQ multiplex PCR, and TCRdb kept only the in-frame ones, dropping some. V and J calls and clone size follow that table, whereas D and trimming were derived from the DNA. Here the sample spans some 400,000 clones, roughly 89% being singletons. These data come from a study of blood T cell repertoires in COVID-19. Overall study: T cells, B-cell-depleted T cells, or PBMCs provided the cDNA or gDNA that served as material.

Germline values: CDR1 SGHAT, CDR2 FQNNGV. With V trimmed by 2 bases and J by 1 base, 2 bases remained unmatched. This CDR3 contains 15 residues. The V call is TRBV11-2, the J call TRBJ1-1; 9 bases agree with TRBD1. This clonotype was sampled from a man aged 18 to 30 with active or convalescent COVID-19. The sample taken for sequencing was peripheral blood. CDR3 in amino acids: CASSLRQGENTEAFF. The DNA of the CDR3 is TGTGCCAGCAGCTTAAGACAGGGGGAGAACACTGAAGCTTTCTTT.